These 32 T cell receptor beta chains share one sample of origin, sequenced in a study of Graves' ophthalmopathy and Graves' hyperthyroidism. Investigators amplified TCR beta CDR3 regions from RNA transcripts. RT-PCR was first run with HTBI primers, then multiplex PCR in a second round. TCRdb fed the multiplex PCR reads into MiXCR, producing one record per CDR3 protein. This repertoire shows about 480,000 distinct CDR3 sequences, 14% found once; its top ten account for 9.8%. Sequences were obtained from blood. The source is a woman in her 30s with Graves' ophthalmopathy.

With respect to this clonotype: This may come from a read error, since a much larger clone is one base off. The chain has TRBV6-2 or TRBV6-3 and TRBJ1-5, with unresolved D. The CDR3 is 18 amino acids. CDR1 is MNHEY, CDR2 SVGEGT, per germline. With 3 bases removed from V and 2 bases from J, the gap between germline ends came to 20 bases. DNA of the CDR3: TGTGCCAGCAGTTATAGCCCGGAAAGCAGAATCCGCAATCAGCCCCAGCATTTT. It specifies CASSYSPESRIRNQPQHF.

This clonotype was picked up many times. The V gene is TRBV27, the J gene TRBJ1-2; 7 positions match TRBD1. Germline loops: CDR1 MNHEY, CDR2 SMNVEV (reference sequence). Losses at the gene ends were 8 bases for V and 7 bases for J; bases not matched to a gene: 7. The CDR3 is 12 residues long. This CDR3 is CASGNRGAGYTF. The CDR3 DNA sequence: TGTGCCAGCGGTAACAGGGGAGCTGGCTACACCTTC.

This clonotype was recorded at least ten times. With a much larger clone just one base away, this may be a read error. The chain recombines TRBV10-3 with TRBJ2-7; D not resolved. CDR1 is ENHRY, CDR2 SYGVKD, per germline. This CDR3 has 12 residues. Trimming left V 4 bases short and J 1 base short, with 5 bases between. CDR3 bases: TGTGCCATCAGTGCCGGGTCCTACGAGCAGTACTTC. This translates into CAISAGSYEQYF.

In its sample, this clonotype was seen many times. The chain combines TRBV30 with TRBJ1-2; possible D gene TRBD1, 5 bases. Trimming removed 4 bases from V and 4 bases from J, with 16 bases in between. Germline V gene data show CDR1 as GTSNPN and CDR2 as SVGIG (reference sequence). The CDR3 covers 14 residues. CDR3 coding DNA: TGTGCCTGGAAAGGGGATCCGGGAACCTATGGCTACACCTTC. As protein: CAWKGDPGTYGYTF.

This clonotype was counted only a few times. The genes are TRBV7-9 and TRBJ2-7; 8 positions match TRBD2. The V segment lost 5 bases and the J segment 7 bases; nucleotides outside the gene matches: 10. The CDR3 consists of 14 residues. Looked up from germline, CDR1 is SEHNR and CDR2 is FQNEAQ (reference sequence). The DNA of the CDR3 is TGTGCCAGCAGCCTGATCGGGGGGGGCAGGGAGCAGTACTTC. It translates to CASSLIGGGREQYF.

This sequence joins TRBV6-2 or TRBV6-3 and TRBJ2-2; D possibly corresponds to TRBD2 (5 bases). The CDR3 is 16 residues long. Between the trimmed V and J ends, which lost 6 bases and 1 base, there was a span of 15 bases. Germline V gene lookup returns CDR1 MNHEY and CDR2 SVGEGT. CDR3 DNA: TGTGCCAGCAGCCTCCGGGATCAGAAGAACACCGGGGAGCTGTTTTTT. Translated: CASSLRDQKNTGELFF.

This clonotype occurred many times. This chain uses TRBV6-1 with TRBJ1-5, with D uncertain. CDR3 length equals 13 residues. Germline CDR1 is MNHNS and CDR2 is SASEGT. The V gene lost 2 bases and the J gene lost 3 bases, with 5 bases spanning the gap. The CDR3, as DNA: TGTGCCAGCAGTGAACAGGACAATCAGCCCCAGCATTTT. It yields the protein CASSEQDNQPQHF.

This clonotype showed up just a few times. The V and J genes are TRBV24-1 and TRBJ1-1, with 9 bases that match TRBD1. CDR3 length: 19 residues. Germline CDR1 is KGHDR and CDR2 is SFDVKD. V was clipped by 1 base and J by 6 bases; unmatched bases: 17. CDR3: CATSDLIPPTGTGLSEAFF. The DNA for the CDR3 is TGTGCCACCAGTGATTTAATCCCCCCTACCGGGACAGGGCTCTCTGAAGCTTTCTTT.

This clonotype has a count of ten or more. J is TRBJ2-5 and V is TRBV4-1; TRBD1 might be the D (6 bases). Germline values: CDR1 MGHRA, CDR2 YSYEKL. V lost 4 bases and J lost 5, with 11 bases in between. The CDR3 has 13 amino acids. Written as DNA, the CDR3 is TGCGCCAGCAGCCTAACAGGGTTTGAGACCCAGTACTTC. It encodes CASSLTGFETQYF.

This clonotype has a count of ten or more. The rearrangement links TRBV7-2 to TRBJ2-7; TRBD2 matches at 9 bases. The CDR3 runs 15 residues. Germline V CDR1 and CDR2: SGHTA, FQGNSA. Germline trimming cut 5 bases from V and 2 bases from J; bases unmatched to any gene: 7. The CDR3 sequence: CASSPQTSGAYEQYF. The DNA of the CDR3 is TGTGCCAGCAGCCCTCAGACTAGCGGAGCCTACGAGCAGTACTTC. Looking up the rest from reference TRBV7-2 and TRBJ2-7 gives the full variable domain: GAGVSQSPSNKVTEKGKDVELRCDPISGHTALYWYRQSLGQGLEFLIYFQGNSAPDKSGLPSDRFSAERTGGSVSTLTIQRTQQEDSAVYLCASSPQTSGAYEQYFGPGTRLTVT.

This clonotype has a count of ten or more. The rearrangement uses TRBV12-3 or TRBV12-4 and TRBJ1-1; D gene uncertain. V was cut by 3 bases and J by 3 bases, with 8 bases left in between. CDR3 size: 13 residues. The CDR3 region is CASSFGSDTEAFF. CDR3 nucleotides: TGTGCCAGCAGTTTTGGCAGTGACACTGAAGCTTTCTTT.

This clonotype has ten or more counts. This rearrangement joins TRBV6-1 to TRBJ1-2; weak D call: TRBD1 (5 bases). The CDR3 sequence is 13 residues long. Germline V gene data show CDR1 as MNHNS and CDR2 as SASEGT. Trimming stripped 10 bases from V and 4 bases from J, with 16 bases between. CDR3 amino acids: CATRGGVGYGYTF. The CDR3 bases are TGTGCCACCCGGGGCGGGGTGGGCTATGGCTACACCTTC.

The chain carries TRBV6-1 and TRBJ2-7; 13 bases agree with TRBD2. The ends lost 9 bases at V and 5 bases at J; junction bases unmatched: 10. This CDR3 is built from 15 residues. CDR1 and CDR2 (germline): MNHNS, SASEGT. CDR3 region: CASRTSGGESHEQYF. In DNA, the CDR3 is TGTGCCAGTCGGACTAGCGGGGGCGAGAGCCACGAGCAGTACTTC.

Ten or more counts support this clonotype. The chain joins TRBV6-5 to TRBJ2-6; 11 bases are a match to TRBD1. The length of the CDR3 is 20 residues. Trimming removed 5 bases from V and 1 base from J; junction bases left unmatched: 13. Looked up from germline, CDR1 is MNHEY and CDR2 is SVGAGI. The CDR3 coding sequence is TGTGCCAGCAGTATACCGGGACAGGGGGTAACGTGGTCTGGGGCCAACGTCCTGACTTTC. It specifies CASSIPGQGVTWSGANVLTF.

This clonotype was seen ten or more times. The chain uses TRBV7-2 and TRBJ1-1; TRBD1 might be the D (5 bases). Looked up from germline, CDR1 is SGHTA and CDR2 is FQGNSA. Trimming shortened V by 3 bases and J by 0 bases, and 8 bases separated the two germline ends. The CDR3 length is 14 residues. CDR3 sequence reads: CASSFRALNTEAFF. Written as DNA, the CDR3 is TGTGCCAGCAGCTTCAGGGCGTTGAACACTGAAGCTTTCTTT.

Ten or more counts support this clonotype. V usage is TRBV3-1 and J usage is TRBJ2-5; TRBD1 aligns across 9 bases. The V gene end was trimmed by 1 base and the J gene end by 6 bases; junction bases not matched to a gene: 9. The germline V gene has CDR1 LGHDT and CDR2 YNNKEL (reference sequence). The CDR3 runs to 16 residues. The CDR3, as DNA: TGTGCCAGCAGCCAAGGAGTAGTGACAGGGGGACAGACCCAGTACTTC. Translated: CASSQGVVTGGQTQYF.

In this sample, this clonotype turned up many times. A much larger clone is a single base away; this may be a read error. CDR3 DNA sequence: TGTGCCAGCAGTTACGGGGCGGAAAATCAGCCCCAGCATTTT. Its translation: CASSYGAENQPQHF. V gene TRBV6-5 combines with J gene TRBJ1-5, with a tentative D call TRBD1 (5 bases). Germline V CDR1 and CDR2: MNHEY, SVGAGI. V was clipped by 2 bases and J by 4 bases, with 9 bases between them. The CDR3 runs 14 residues.

This clonotype was counted many times. CDR3 coding DNA: TGTGCCAGCAGCTATTCGACTAGCGCGCACTCTGGGGCCAACGTCCTGACTTTC. This gives the protein CASSYSTSAHSGANVLTF. The chain carries TRBV7-8 and TRBJ2-6, with TRBD2 identical over 8 bases. Germline V lookup: CDR1 SGHVS, CDR2 FQNEAQ. V shed 4 bases and J 0 bases; nucleotides not matched to a gene: 8. This CDR3 has 18 residues.

This clonotype has at least ten counts. The CDR3 reads CASSPGATSGYEQYF. The CDR3 DNA reads as TGTGCCAGCAGCCCCGGGGCGACTAGCGGGTACGAGCAGTACTTC. The chain has TRBV7-9 and TRBJ2-7; 10 nucleotides agree with TRBD2. From germline, CDR1 is SEHNR and CDR2 FQNEAQ (reference sequence). This CDR3 region has 15 residues. Germline trimming cut 5 bases from V and 4 bases from J; bases unmatched to any gene: 8.

This clonotype was counted ten times or more. V gene TRBV6-5 combines with J gene TRBJ2-2, with D possibly being TRBD1 (6 bases). V was trimmed by 5 bases and J by 5 bases, leaving 21 bases between them. The CDR3 runs to 17 residues. Germline V CDR1 and CDR2: MNHEY, SVGAGI. CDR3 DNA: TGTGCCAGCAGTCTACGGGGTGTGGGGGCCGGGACCGGGGAGCTGTTTTTT. Translating it yields CASSLRGVGAGTGELFF.

This clonotype has a count of ten or more. This chain links TRBV28 with TRBJ2-1; D possibly corresponds to TRBD2 (7 bases). V was shortened by 3 bases and J by 8 bases, with 17 bases between the two germline ends. CDR3 size: 15 residues. Germline V gene sequence: CDR1 MDHEN, CDR2 SYDVKM. The CDR3 is CASSLDGGPGYEQFF. The CDR3, as DNA: TGTGCCAGCAGTTTGGACGGGGGGCCCGGCTATGAGCAGTTCTTC. Full variable domain (rest looked up from reference TRBV28 and TRBJ2-1): DVKVTQSSRYLVKRTGEKVFLECVQDMDHENMFWYRQDPGLGLRLIYFSYDVKMKEKGDIPEGYSVSREKKERFSLILESASTNQTSMYLCASSLDGGPGYEQFFGPGTRLTVL.

Many counts were recorded for this clonotype. The chain has TRBV28 and TRBJ1-5, with unresolved D. The germline V and J ends were trimmed by 11 bases and 6 bases, with 17 bases remaining between them. The CDR3 is 13 residues long. CDR1 is MDHEN, CDR2 SYDVKM, per germline. The CDR3 is CAGTIRGLQPQHF. The CDR3 nucleotides read TGTGCCGGCACCATACGGGGTCTTCAGCCCCAGCATTTT.

This sequence joins TRBV18 and TRBJ1-5; a possible D gene is TRBD1 (6 bases). Trimming stripped 0 bases from V and 4 bases from J, with 13 bases between. Germline CDR1 KGHSH, CDR2 LQKENI. CDR3 size: 16 residues. CDR3 bases: TGTGCCAGCTCACCACCCTTACAGGGTAGGAATCAGCCCCAGCATTTT. Amino acid sequence: CASSPPLQGRNQPQHF.

This clonotype was observed many times. This chain uses TRBV2 with TRBJ2-7, with TRBD2 identical over 8 bases. The V gene end was trimmed by 8 bases and the J gene end by 1 base; junction bases not matched to a gene: 16. The germline V gene encodes CDR1 SNHLY and CDR2 FYNNEI. CDR3 size: 17 residues. Written as DNA, the CDR3 is TGTGCCAGCTGCGGGGGGCTGGAGGACCTCCCGTCCTACGAGCAGTACTTC. It yields the protein CASCGGLEDLPSYEQYF.

This clonotype occurred a few times. This CDR3 is CASSFLLGQPQHF. CDR3 in DNA: TGCGCCAGCAGCTTTCTACTGGGTCAGCCCCAGCATTTT. The chain carries TRBV5-1 and TRBJ1-5; D is ambiguous. CDR1 is SGHRS, CDR2 YFSETQ, per germline. The CDR3 runs 13 residues. The V and J ends lost 2 bases and 6 bases respectively, with 9 bases between them.

This clonotype was seen ten or more times. The V and J genes are TRBV12-3 or TRBV12-4 and TRBJ1-1, with a weak D call TRBD1 (5 bases). The V end was cut by 7 bases, the J end by 4 bases, with 16 bases between. The CDR3 loop spans 14 amino acids. The CDR3 DNA reads as TGTGCCAGCAATCCGATGGGGGGGGTCACTGAAGCTTTCTTT. Translation: CASNPMGGVTEAFF.

This clonotype has at least ten counts. This rearrangement joins TRBV12-3 or TRBV12-4 to TRBJ1-3, with D uncertain. Trimming cost V 7 bases and J 4 bases, with 5 bases left between them. The length of the CDR3 is 11 residues. CDR3 region: CASTQGNTIYF. CDR3 sequence (DNA): TGTGCCAGCACTCAAGGAAACACCATATATTTT.

This clonotype was seen more than once but under ten times. The V gene is TRBV6-1, the J gene TRBJ1-4, with 7 bases lining up with TRBD1. This CDR3 has 15 amino acids. Trimming cost V 1 base and J 7 bases; bases outside gene matches: 6. CDR1 is MNHNS, CDR2 SASEGT, per germline. The DNA for the CDR3 is TGTGCCAGCAGTGAAGGACAGGGAGGGAGTGAAAAACTGTTTTTT. Translating gives CASSEGQGGSEKLFF.

The chain is built from TRBV30 and TRBJ2-7; D unresolved. The V end lost 0 bases, the J end lost 1 base, and 13 bases lay between the germline ends. Germline CDR1 GTSNPN, CDR2 SVGIG (reference sequence). The CDR3 has 15 amino acids. CDR3: CAWSVKLGPSYEQYF. The DNA for the CDR3 is TGTGCCTGGAGTGTAAAGCTAGGCCCGTCCTACGAGCAGTACTTC.

The chain uses TRBV18 and TRBJ2-2, with unresolved D. V was pared by 5 bases and J by 3 bases, with 10 bases between. Germline V gene lookup returns CDR1 KGHSH and CDR2 LQKENI. The CDR3 is 14 amino acids. The DNA of the CDR3 is TGTGCCAGCTCATCAGAGTTGGACACCGGGGAGCTGTTTTTT. This translates into CASSSELDTGELFF.

This clonotype came up many times. The CDR3 region is CASSKDRFSVTQYF. DNA for the CDR3: TGTGCCAGCAGTAAAGACAGGTTCAGTGTGACCCAGTACTTC. The chain has TRBV6-1 and TRBJ2-5, with TRBD1 as a possible D gene (6 bases). This CDR3 is 14 amino acids long. Germline V gene sequence: CDR1 MNHNS, CDR2 SASEGT. V lost 5 bases and J 7 bases, leaving 17 bases between the germline ends.

V usage is TRBV12-3 or TRBV12-4 and J usage is TRBJ2-5; 11 bases line up with TRBD2. CDR3 size: 14 residues. V dropped 4 bases and J dropped 6; count of bases not matched to a gene: 4. The CDR3 sequence: CASSSRLAGQTQYF. The CDR3 nucleotides are TGTGCCAGCAGTTCCAGACTAGCGGGGCAGACCCAGTACTTC.